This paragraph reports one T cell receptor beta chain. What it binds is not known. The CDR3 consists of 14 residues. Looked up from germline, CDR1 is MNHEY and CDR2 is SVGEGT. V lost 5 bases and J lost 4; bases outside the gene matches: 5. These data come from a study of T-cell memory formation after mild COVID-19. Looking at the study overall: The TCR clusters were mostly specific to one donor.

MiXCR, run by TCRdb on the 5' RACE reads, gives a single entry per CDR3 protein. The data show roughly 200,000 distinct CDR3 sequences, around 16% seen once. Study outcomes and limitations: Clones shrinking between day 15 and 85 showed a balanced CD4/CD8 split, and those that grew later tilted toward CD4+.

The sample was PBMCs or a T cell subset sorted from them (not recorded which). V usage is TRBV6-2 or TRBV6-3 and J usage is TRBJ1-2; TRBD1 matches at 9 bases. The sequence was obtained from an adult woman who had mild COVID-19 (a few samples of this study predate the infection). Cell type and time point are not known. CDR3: CASSAGTGSYGYTF. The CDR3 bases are TGTGCCAGCAGTGCCGGGACAGGGTCCTATGGCTACACCTTC.